Sequencing of this T cell receptor beta chain was carried out in a study of persistence of HIV-infected CD4 T cells. Background on the study: A median of roughly 8 years of suppressive ART preceded sampling.

The immunoSEQ assay was version 4, run in survey mode. Libraries were prepared by immunoSEQ multiplex PCR; TCRdb keeps only in-frame clonotypes and omits some of them. In the table there are approximately 19,000 clones, roughly 61% of which are singletons. In regard to this clone: Its antigen remains unknown.

Germline assignment: CDR1 SNHLY and CDR2 FYNNEI. The CDR3 loop spans 14 amino acids. The J segment lost 6 bases and the V segment lost 6 bases, leaving 6 bases of the junction unmatched. Study-wide findings and caveats: Proviral oligoclonality tracked with TCR oligoclonality within the same sorted cells.

Lysates of CMV-infected fibroblasts at 9 to 10 ug/mL stimulated these cells. Sorting of responding CD4+ T cells relied on upregulated CD40 ligand together with CD69. The V and J genes are TRBV2 and TRBJ1-4; 8 positions match TRBD1. This TCR came from an adult woman with HIV who was CMV-seropositive. The sequencing here drew on CD4+ T cells sorted from PBMCs after roughly 19-hour stimulation, taken from a patient who received antiretroviral therapy. This CDR3 is CASRDPGGDEKLFF. CDR3 coding DNA: TGTGCCAGCAGGGACCCAGGGGGCGATGAAAAACTGTTTTTT.